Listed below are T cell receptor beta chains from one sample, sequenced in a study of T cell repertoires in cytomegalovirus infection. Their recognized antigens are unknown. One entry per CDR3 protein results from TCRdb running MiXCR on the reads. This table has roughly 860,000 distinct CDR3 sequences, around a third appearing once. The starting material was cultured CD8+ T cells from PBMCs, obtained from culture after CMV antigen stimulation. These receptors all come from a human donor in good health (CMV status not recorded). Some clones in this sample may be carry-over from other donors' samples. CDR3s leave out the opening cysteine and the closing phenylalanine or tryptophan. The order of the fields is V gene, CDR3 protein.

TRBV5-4,ASSLDWEGVNEQF
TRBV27,ASSPPGLGGVNTEAF
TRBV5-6,ASSMDDTNYGYT
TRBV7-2,ASSSGHREANTGELF
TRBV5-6,ASSSPLRERQPQH
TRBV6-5,ASSAVRGGPLGTQY
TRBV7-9,ASSLGEPGNYGYT
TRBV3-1,ASSLRTEPDGYT
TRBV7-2,ASSLGQGAIGPQETQY
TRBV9,ASSVELRDSNYGYT
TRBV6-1,ASTLIRLASGGYEQY
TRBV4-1,ANSQEPLGGLNTEAF
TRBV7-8,ASSADLAGGNTDTQY
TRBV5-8,ASSFGTGWNSPLH
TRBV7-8,ASSLERGGEKLF
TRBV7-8,ASSLGSSLNQPQH
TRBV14,ASSLSRYGYT
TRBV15,ATSREKGYDYEQY
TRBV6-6,ATPAPTGDYGYT
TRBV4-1,ASSQLGTGVSTEQY
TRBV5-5,ASSLYGAGREDTQY
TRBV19,ASSKRLSTDTQY
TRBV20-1,SARDFGYETQY
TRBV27,ASSLVGVGQPQH
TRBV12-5,ASGSDSYEQY
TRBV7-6,ASSLATDWWRETQY
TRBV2,ASSVYLTNEKLF
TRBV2,ASSPGGTTKQETQY
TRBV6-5,ASSYLGSGELF
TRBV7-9,ASSFGGPFSDGYT
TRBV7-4,ASSLLDRVNEKLF
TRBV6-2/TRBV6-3,ASSYHPGTGNQPQH
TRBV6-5,ASSIRPPGTDTEAS
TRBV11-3,ASSFRTGISNQPQH
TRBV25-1,ASSTIRDRGHEQF